One sample yielded the 10 T cell receptor beta chains listed below, sequenced in a study of technical replicates of blood from a few donors. Using immunoSEQ multiplex PCR, the repertoire was profiled, and TCRdb retains in-frame clones only, with some absent. The sample includes about 73,000 clones, roughly 93% of them seen just once. Specimen: T cells isolated from PBMCs. These receptors were taken from a human donor in good health.

The V and J genes are TRBV5-8 and TRBJ1-5, with D unresolved. CDR1 SGHTS and CDR2 YDEGEE come from the germline V gene. CDR3 length: 18 residues. Trimming took off 6 bases at V and 1 base at J, with 23 bases between the two ends. The CDR3 region is CASTGPWEGGTSNQPQHF. The CDR3 DNA reads as TGTGCCAGCACTGGACCTTGGGAGGGAGGAACAAGCAATCAGCCCCAGCATTTT.

CDR3 sequence (DNA): TGCTCTGCGGGAGGGAATGAGCAGTTCTTC. As protein: CSAGGNEQFF. V and J are TRBV29-1 and TRBJ2-1; 9 nucleotides line up with TRBD2. The CDR3 is 10 residues long. Per germline, CDR1 SQVTM and CDR2 ANQGSEA.

J is TRBJ1-4 and V is TRBV15, with 10 bases fitting TRBD1. With 5 bases clipped from V and 0 bases from J, the junction kept 3 bases outside the gene matches. CDR3 length: 16 residues. The germline V gene has CDR1 LNHNV and CDR2 YYDKDF (reference sequence). The CDR3 DNA is TGTGCCACCAGCCGGGACAGGGGCTCAACTAATGAAAAACTGTTTTTT. The encoded protein is CATSRDRGSTNEKLFF.

This chain connects TRBV9 to TRBJ1-1; 8 bases agree with TRBD1. The CDR3 extends over 13 amino acids. Germline V CDR1 and CDR2: SGDLS, YYNGEE. J was trimmed by 7 bases and V by 4 bases; bases with no gene match: 6. This CDR3 reads CASSSQGAIEAFF. The CDR3 nucleotides are TGTGCCAGCAGCTCCCAGGGGGCCATTGAAGCTTTCTTT.

The rearrangement uses TRBV27 and TRBJ2-7; no clear D gene. The CDR3 is 14 residues long. Looked up from germline, CDR1 is MNHEY and CDR2 is SMNVEV (reference sequence). Trimming pared 5 bases from V and 5 bases from J, leaving 16 bases between. In DNA, the CDR3 is TGTGCCAGCAGTCTCAGGTCCGGTGTCAACGAGCAGTACTTC. It yields the protein CASSLRSGVNEQYF.

The J gene is TRBJ1-3, the V gene TRBV5-4; no definite D call. V dropped 4 bases and J dropped 0 bases, with 11 bases sitting between them. CDR1 and CDR2 from the germline V gene are SGHNT and YYREEE (reference sequence). CDR3 length: 15 amino acids. DNA for the CDR3: TGTGCCAGCAGCCCCCAGGCGAACTCTGGAAACACCATATATTTT. Protein product: CASSPQANSGNTIYF.

The rearrangement links TRBV5-6 to TRBJ2-5; TRBD1 aligns across 10 bases. Looked up from germline, CDR1 is SGHDT and CDR2 is YYEEEE. Germline trimming cut 4 bases from V and 5 bases from J; bases unmatched to any gene: 8. CDR3 length equals 15 residues. The CDR3: CASSAGTGVRETQYF. The CDR3 DNA reads TGTGCCAGCAGCGCGGGGACAGGGGTTCGGGAGACCCAGTACTTC.

The J gene is TRBJ2-1, the V gene TRBV28, with 9 bases that match TRBD1. The CDR3 length is 14 residues. The germline V gene has CDR1 MDHEN and CDR2 SYDVKM. V shed 7 bases and J 3 bases; nucleotides not matched to a gene: 4. CDR3 in DNA: TGTGCCAGCAATGGACAGGGGAGCTACAATGAGCAGTTCTTC. Its protein product is CASNGQGSYNEQFF.

V gene TRBV6-6 combines with J gene TRBJ1-1; 8 bases agree with TRBD1. This CDR3 comprises 12 residues. The germline gives CDR1 MNHNY, CDR2 SVGAGI (reference sequence). J was trimmed by 10 bases and V by 0 bases; bases with no gene match: 1. CDR3 nucleotides: TGTGCCAGCAGTTACTCAGGACAGGGAGCTTTCTTT. Translating gives CASSYSGQGAFF.

The chain uses TRBV7-2 and TRBJ2-3, with 8 nucleotides matching TRBD2. There are 17 residues in the CDR3. CDR1 SGHTA and CDR2 FQGNSA come from the germline V gene. With 5 bases clipped from V and 1 base from J, the junction kept 11 bases outside the gene matches. The CDR3 loop reads CASSPPRGGRRTDTQYF. DNA of the CDR3: TGTGCCAGCAGCCCCCCCCGCGGCGGGAGGCGCACAGATACGCAGTATTTT. The full variable domain, with the rest looked up from reference TRBV7-2 and TRBJ2-3, is GAGVSQSPSNKVTEKGKDVELRCDPISGHTALYWYRQSLGQGLEFLIYFQGNSAPDKSGLPSDRFSAERTGGSVSTLTIQRTQQEDSAVYLCASSPPRGGRRTDTQYFGPGTRLTVL.